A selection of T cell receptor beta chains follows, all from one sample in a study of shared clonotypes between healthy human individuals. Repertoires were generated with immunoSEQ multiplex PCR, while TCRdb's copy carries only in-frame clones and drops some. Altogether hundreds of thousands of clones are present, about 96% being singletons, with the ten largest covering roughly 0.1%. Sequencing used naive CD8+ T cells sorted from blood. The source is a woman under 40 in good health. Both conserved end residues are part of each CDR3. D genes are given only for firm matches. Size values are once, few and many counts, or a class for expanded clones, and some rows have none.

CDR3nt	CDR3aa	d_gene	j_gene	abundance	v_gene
TGTGCCAGCATTCAAATGGAGACCCAGTACTTC	CASIQMETQYF	NA	TRBJ2-5	NA	TRBV7-9
TGTGCCAGCAGTCCCTTAGCGGGAGGACGAGATACGCAGTATTTT	CASSPLAGGRDTQYF	TRBD2	TRBJ2-3	NA	TRBV27
TGCGCCAGCAGGGGTGGCTACTCCTACGAGCAGTACTTC	CASRGGYSYEQYF	NA	TRBJ2-7	NA	TRBV10-2
TGTGCCAGCAGTTTACCTCCTAGCGGGAGGGCCTCCCGTGAGCAGTTCTTC	CASSLPPSGRASREQFF	TRBD2	TRBJ2-1	NA	TRBV27
TGTGCCAGCAGGGCTCTAGCGTCCTACACAGATACGCAGTATTTT	CASRALASYTDTQYF	NA	TRBJ2-3	NA	TRBV25-1
TGTGCCAGCAGTGTAAGCCGGACAGGGAACACTGAAGCTTTCTTT	CASSVSRTGNTEAFF	TRBD1	TRBJ1-1	few	TRBV27
TGTGCCAGCAGTTTAGGTAGCGCTGATTCTTCCTACGAGCAGTACTTC	CASSLGSADSSYEQYF	NA	TRBJ2-7	NA	TRBV27
TGTGCCACCAGCGGAGACAGGGGTTACGTAGCCACTGAAGCTTTCTTT	CATSGDRGYVATEAFF	TRBD1	TRBJ1-1	NA	TRBV15
TGTGCCAGCAGCGTAGACGGGGGGAATGAGCAGTTCTTC	CASSVDGGNEQFF	TRBD2	TRBJ2-1	once	TRBV9
TGTGCCAGCAGTGAGGGCAAAACTTTCTACGAGCAGTACTTC	CASSEGKTFYEQYF	NA	TRBJ2-7	NA	TRBV6-1
TGTGCCAGCCAGTTGAGGGAGGCAAACGATGAGCAGTTCTTC	CASQLREANDEQFF	NA	TRBJ2-1	NA	TRBV2
TGTGCCAGCCGTTCGGACTTCCCGGGACTAGCAGCCCTAGATACGCAGTATTTT	CASRSDFPGLAALDTQYF	TRBD2	TRBJ2-3	NA	TRBV27
TGTGCCATCAGTGAGTCGCTAGCGGGAGTAACCTACAATGAGCAGTTCTTC	CAISESLAGVTYNEQFF	TRBD2	TRBJ2-1	NA	TRBV10-3
TGTGCCATCGGGTCCGGGACGGACTACGAGCAGTACTTC	CAIGSGTDYEQYF	NA	TRBJ2-7	once	TRBV10-3
TGTGCCAGCAGCCCCCAAGGACTAGCGGGAGACTACGAGCAGTACTTC	CASSPQGLAGDYEQYF	TRBD2	TRBJ2-7	NA	TRBV4-2
TGTGCCAGCAGTTACGGACCCACCAGGGGGGCCCAGTACTTC	CASSYGPTRGAQYF	NA	TRBJ2-5	NA	TRBV6-5
TGTGCCAGCAGTAAGGTTCACAGCGAGGCACTGTTTTTT	CASSKVHSEALFF	NA	TRBJ1-4	NA	TRBV11-2
TGTGCCAGCGGCGGGGGCCCGTATAGCAATCAGCCCCAGCATTTT	CASGGGPYSNQPQHF	NA	TRBJ1-5	NA	TRBV27
TGTGCCAGCAGCGTCCCCAACACCGGGGAGCTGTTTTTT	CASSVPNTGELFF	NA	TRBJ2-2	NA	TRBV9
TGTGCCAGCTCCCGCTGGACAGACTACTCTGGAAACACCATATATTTT	CASSRWTDYSGNTIYF	NA	TRBJ1-3	NA	TRBV28
TGTGCCAGCAGTGCTAGCGGGAGGCGTGCAGCCTACGAGCAGTACTTC	CASSASGRRAAYEQYF	TRBD2	TRBJ2-7	NA	TRBV2
TGTGCCAGCAGCTCCGGCCATGGCTACACCTTC	CASSSGHGYTF	NA	TRBJ1-2	NA	TRBV5-4
TGTGCCAGCAGACTAGCGGGAGGCCAAGAGACCCAGTACTTC	CASRLAGGQETQYF	TRBD2	TRBJ2-5	NA	TRBV5-4
TGTGCCACCAGCAGAGATCCGGCACGCTTCTCCTACGAGCAGTACTTC	CATSRDPARFSYEQYF	NA	TRBJ2-7	NA	TRBV15